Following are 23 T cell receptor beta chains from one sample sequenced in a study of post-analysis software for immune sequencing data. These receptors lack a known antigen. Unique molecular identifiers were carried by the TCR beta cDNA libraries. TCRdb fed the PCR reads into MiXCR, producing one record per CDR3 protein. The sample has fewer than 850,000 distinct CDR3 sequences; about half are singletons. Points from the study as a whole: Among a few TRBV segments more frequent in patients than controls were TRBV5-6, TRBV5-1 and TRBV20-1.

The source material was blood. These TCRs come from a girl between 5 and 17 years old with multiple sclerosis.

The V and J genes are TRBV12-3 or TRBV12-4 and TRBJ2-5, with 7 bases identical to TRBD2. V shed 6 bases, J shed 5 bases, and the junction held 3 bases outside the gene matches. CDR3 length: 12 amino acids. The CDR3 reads CASSDSGETQYF. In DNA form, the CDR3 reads TGTGCCAGCAGCGATAGCGGGGAGACCCAGTACTTC.

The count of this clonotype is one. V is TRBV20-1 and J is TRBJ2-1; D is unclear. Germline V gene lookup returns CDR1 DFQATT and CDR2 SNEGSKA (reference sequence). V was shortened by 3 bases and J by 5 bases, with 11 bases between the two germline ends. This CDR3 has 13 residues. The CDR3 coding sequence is TGCAGTGCTAGCTCAGTAGATAACAATGAGCAGTTCTTC. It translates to CSASSVDNNEQFF.

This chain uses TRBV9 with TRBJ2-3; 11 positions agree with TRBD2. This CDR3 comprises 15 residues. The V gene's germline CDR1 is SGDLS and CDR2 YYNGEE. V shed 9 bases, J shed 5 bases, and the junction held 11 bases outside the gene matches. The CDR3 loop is CATSDIAGGLDTQYF. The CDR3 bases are TGTGCCACCAGTGATATAGCGGGAGGGCTAGATACGCAGTATTTT.

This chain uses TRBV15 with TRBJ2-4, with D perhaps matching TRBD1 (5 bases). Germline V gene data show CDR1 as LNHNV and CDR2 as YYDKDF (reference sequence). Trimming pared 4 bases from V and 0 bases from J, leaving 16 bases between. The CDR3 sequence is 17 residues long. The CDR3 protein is CATSTPWGGPAKNIQYF. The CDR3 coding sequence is TGTGCCACCAGCACCCCGTGGGGCGGCCCAGCCAAAAACATTCAGTACTTC.

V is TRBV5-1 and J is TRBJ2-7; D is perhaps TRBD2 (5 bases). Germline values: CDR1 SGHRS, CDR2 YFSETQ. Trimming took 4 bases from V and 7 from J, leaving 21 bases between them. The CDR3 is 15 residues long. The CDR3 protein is CASSVGLAPHNEQYF. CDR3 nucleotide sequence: TGCGCCAGCAGCGTCGGGCTAGCCCCCCATAATGAGCAGTACTTC.

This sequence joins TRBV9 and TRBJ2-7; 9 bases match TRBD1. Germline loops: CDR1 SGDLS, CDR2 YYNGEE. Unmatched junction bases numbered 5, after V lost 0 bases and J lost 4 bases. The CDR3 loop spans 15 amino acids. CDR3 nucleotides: TGTGCCAGCAGCGTAGCGGACAGGGGTCAATACGAGCAGTACTTC. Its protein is CASSVADRGQYEQYF.

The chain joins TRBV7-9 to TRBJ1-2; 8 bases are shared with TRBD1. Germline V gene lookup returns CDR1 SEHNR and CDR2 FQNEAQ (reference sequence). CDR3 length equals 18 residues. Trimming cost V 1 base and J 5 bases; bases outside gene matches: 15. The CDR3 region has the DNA TGTGCCAGCAGCTTAGGTCTCCGGGACAGGTGGGGGCATTATGGCTACACCTTC. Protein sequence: CASSLGLRDRWGHYGYTF. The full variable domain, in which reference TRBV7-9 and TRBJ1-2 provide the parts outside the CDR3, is DTGVSQNPRHKITKRGQNVTFRCDPISEHNRLYWYRQTLGQGPEFLTYFQNEAQLEKSRLLSDRFSAERPKGSFSTLEIQRTEQGDSAMYLCASSLGLRDRWGHYGYTFGSGTRLTVV.

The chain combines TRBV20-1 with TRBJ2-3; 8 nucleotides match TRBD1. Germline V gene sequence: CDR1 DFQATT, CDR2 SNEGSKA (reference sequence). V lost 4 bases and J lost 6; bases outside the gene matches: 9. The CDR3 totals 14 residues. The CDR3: CSAIGAGGEDTQYF. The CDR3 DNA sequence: TGCAGTGCTATTGGGGCAGGGGGCGAGGATACGCAGTATTTT.

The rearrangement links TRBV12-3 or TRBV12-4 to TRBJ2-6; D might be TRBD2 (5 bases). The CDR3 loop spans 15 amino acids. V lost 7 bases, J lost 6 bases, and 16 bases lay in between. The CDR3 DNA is TGTGCCAGCATGACTACCACCCTTAAGGCCAACGTCCTGACTTTC. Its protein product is CASMTTTLKANVLTF.

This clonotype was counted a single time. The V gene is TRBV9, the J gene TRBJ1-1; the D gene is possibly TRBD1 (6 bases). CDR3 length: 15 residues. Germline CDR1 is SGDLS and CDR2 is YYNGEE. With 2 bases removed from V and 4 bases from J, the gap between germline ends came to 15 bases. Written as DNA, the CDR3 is TGTGCCAGCAGCGTTCATCCGGACAGACTCACTGAAGCTTTCTTT. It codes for CASSVHPDRLTEAFF.

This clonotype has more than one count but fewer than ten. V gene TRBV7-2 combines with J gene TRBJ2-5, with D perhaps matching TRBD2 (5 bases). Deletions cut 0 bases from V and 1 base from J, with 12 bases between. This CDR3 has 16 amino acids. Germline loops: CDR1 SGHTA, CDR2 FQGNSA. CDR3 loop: CASSLARSTSQETQYF. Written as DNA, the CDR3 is TGTGCCAGCAGCTTAGCGAGATCAACTAGCCAAGAGACCCAGTACTTC.

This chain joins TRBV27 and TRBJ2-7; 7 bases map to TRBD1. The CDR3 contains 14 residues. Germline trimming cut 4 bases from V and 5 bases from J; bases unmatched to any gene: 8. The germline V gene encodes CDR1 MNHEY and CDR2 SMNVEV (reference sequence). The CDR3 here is CASSSTLTGHEQYF. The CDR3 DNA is TGTGCCAGCAGTTCAACGTTGACAGGGCACGAGCAGTACTTC.

CDR3 nucleotides: TGTGCCAGCAGCTCGGACAGGGGAGGGCAGCAGTACTTC. It yields the protein CASSSDRGGQQYF. The V call is TRBV7-8, the J call TRBJ2-7, with 9 bases aligning to TRBD1. The CDR3 is made up of 13 amino acids. Germline V gives CDR1 SGHVS, CDR2 FQNEAQ. Trimming cost V 4 bases and J 8 bases; bases outside gene matches: 6.

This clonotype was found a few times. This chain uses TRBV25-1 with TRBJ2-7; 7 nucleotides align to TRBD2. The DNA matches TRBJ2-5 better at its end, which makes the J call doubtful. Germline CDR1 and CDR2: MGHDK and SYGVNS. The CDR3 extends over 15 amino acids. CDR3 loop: CASSDGLAGKETQYF. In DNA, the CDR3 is TGTGCCAGCAGTGATGGCTTAGCGGGTAAAGAGACCCAGTACTTC.

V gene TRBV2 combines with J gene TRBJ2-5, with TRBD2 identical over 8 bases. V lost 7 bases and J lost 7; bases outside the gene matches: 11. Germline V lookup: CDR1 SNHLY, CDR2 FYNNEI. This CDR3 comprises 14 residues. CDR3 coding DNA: TGTGCCAGCACTCGGGGACTAGGGGGAGGGACCCAGTACTTC. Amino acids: CASTRGLGGGTQYF. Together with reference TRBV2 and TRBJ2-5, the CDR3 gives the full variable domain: EPEVTQTPSHQVTQMGQEVILRCVPISNHLYFYWYRQILGQKVEFLVSFYNNEISEKSEIFDDQFSVERPDGSNFTLKIRSTKLEDSAMYFCASTRGLGGGTQYFGPGTRLLVL.

CDR3 in DNA: TGTGCCACCAGCGCGGGACAGGGCTACGAGCAGTACTTC. Its protein is CATSAGQGYEQYF. This rearrangement joins TRBV24-1 to TRBJ2-7; 9 bases are shared with TRBD1. Germline CDR1 KGHDR, CDR2 SFDVKD. The CDR3 totals 13 residues. After removal of 7 bases from V and 3 bases from J, the junction contained 3 bases not matched to a gene.

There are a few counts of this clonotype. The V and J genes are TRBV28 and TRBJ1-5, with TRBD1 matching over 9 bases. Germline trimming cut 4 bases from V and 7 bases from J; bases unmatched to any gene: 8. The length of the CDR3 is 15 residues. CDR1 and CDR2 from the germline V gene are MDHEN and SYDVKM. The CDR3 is CASSYVDRGLQPQHF. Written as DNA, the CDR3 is TGTGCCAGCAGTTACGTAGACAGGGGGTTGCAGCCCCAGCATTTT.

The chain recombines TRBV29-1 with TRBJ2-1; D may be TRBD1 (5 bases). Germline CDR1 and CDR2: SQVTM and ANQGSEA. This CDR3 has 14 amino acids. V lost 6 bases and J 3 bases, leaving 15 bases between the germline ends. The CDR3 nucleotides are TGCAGCGTGGGGCTTTTTGGTGACTACAATGAGCAGTTCTTC. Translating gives CSVGLFGDYNEQFF.

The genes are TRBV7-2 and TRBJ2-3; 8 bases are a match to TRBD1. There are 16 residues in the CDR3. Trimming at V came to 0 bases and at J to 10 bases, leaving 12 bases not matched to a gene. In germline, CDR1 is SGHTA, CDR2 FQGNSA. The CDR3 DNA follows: TGTGCCAGCAGCTTAGCGTCAACAGGGGGACTCCATCCGCAGTATTTT. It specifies CASSLASTGGLHPQYF.

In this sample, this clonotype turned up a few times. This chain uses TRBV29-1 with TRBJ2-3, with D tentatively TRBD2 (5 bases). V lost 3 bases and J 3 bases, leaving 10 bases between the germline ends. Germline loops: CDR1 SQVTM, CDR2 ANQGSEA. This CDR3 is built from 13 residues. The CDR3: CSVEEVGTDTQYF. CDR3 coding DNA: TGCAGCGTTGAGGAGGTGGGGACAGATACGCAGTATTTT.

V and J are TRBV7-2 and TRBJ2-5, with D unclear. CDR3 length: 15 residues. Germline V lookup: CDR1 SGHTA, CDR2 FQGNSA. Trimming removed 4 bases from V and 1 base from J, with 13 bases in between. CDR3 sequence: CASSSPRSLQETQYF. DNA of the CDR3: TGTGCCAGCAGCTCTCCCCGGAGCCTCCAAGAGACCCAGTACTTC.

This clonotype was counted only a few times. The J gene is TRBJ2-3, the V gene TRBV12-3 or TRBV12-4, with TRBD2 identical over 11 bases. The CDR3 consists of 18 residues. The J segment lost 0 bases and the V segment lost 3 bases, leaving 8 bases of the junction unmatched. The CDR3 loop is CASSLGLAGGSSTDTQYF. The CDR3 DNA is TGTGCCAGCAGTTTGGGTCTAGCGGGAGGATCTAGCACAGATACGCAGTATTTT.

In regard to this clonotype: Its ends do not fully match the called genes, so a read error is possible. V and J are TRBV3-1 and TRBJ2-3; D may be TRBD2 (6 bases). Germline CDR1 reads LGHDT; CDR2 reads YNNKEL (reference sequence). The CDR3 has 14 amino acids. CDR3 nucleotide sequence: TGTGCCGGCAGCCCCGGGACTCGCACAGATACGCAGTATTTT. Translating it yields CAGSPGTRTDTQYF.